The 16 T cell receptor beta chains listed next were all sequenced from one sample in a study of OX40 agonist ivuxolimab in advanced cancers. Sequenced by immunoSEQ multiplex PCR; TCRdb stores in-frame clones only, minus some. Of tens of thousands of clones in the sample, more than 80% were seen once. Source: CD4+ or CD8+ T cells sorted from blood, taken in a trial of the OX40 agonist ivuxolimab. The source is an adult with an advanced solid tumor such as melanoma, head and neck, liver or kidney cancer.

The chain combines TRBV2 with TRBJ2-5, with D possibly TRBD2 on 5 matching bases. CDR3 length: 13 amino acids. The germline V gene has CDR1 SNHLY and CDR2 FYNNEI. V lost 8 bases to trimming and J lost 4 bases, with 14 bases between them. DNA for the CDR3: TGTGCCAGCCTGAGGGAAGGGCGAGAGACCCAGTACTTC. This encodes CASLREGRETQYF.

Turning to this clone: Within the sample, other DNA sequences also encode this same CDR3. The chain is built from TRBV18 and TRBJ2-1; D not resolved. In germline, CDR1 is KGHSH, CDR2 LQKENI. V was clipped by 3 bases and J by 5 bases, with 2 bases between them. The CDR3 covers 11 residues. Written as DNA, the CDR3 is TGTGCCAGCTCACCGGACAATGAGCAGTTCTTC. The encoded protein is CASSPDNEQFF.

The chain links TRBV15 to TRBJ1-1; TRBD1 matches 8 bases. The germline gives CDR1 LNHNV, CDR2 YYDKDF (reference sequence). V trimming: 0 bases; J trimming: 0 bases; junction bases outside the gene matches: 9. The CDR3 contains 18 residues. CDR3 DNA sequence: TGTGCCACCAGCAGAGATCCTCGACGGACAGGGATGAACACTGAAGCTTTCTTT. Protein: CATSRDPRRTGMNTEAFF.

The chain has TRBV28 and TRBJ1-2; possible D gene TRBD1, 6 bases. V was clipped by 8 bases and J by 4 bases, with 14 bases between them. The CDR3 totals 13 residues. CDR1 and CDR2 (germline): MDHEN, SYDVKM. The CDR3 sequence: CASAAWGLYGYTF. As DNA, the CDR3 is TGTGCCAGCGCCGCCTGGGGGCTCTATGGCTACACCTTC.

The chain carries TRBV30 and TRBJ1-2; D remains unclear. Germline V lookup: CDR1 GTSNPN, CDR2 SVGIG (reference sequence). Trimming took 0 bases from V and 7 from J, leaving 9 bases between them. CDR3 size: 12 residues. CDR3 protein: CAWSVVIGGYTF. The CDR3, as DNA: TGTGCCTGGAGTGTTGTGATAGGTGGCTACACCTTC.

This rearrangement joins TRBV7-9 to TRBJ2-2; D call uncertain. Germline V gene data show CDR1 as SEHNR and CDR2 as FQNEAQ (reference sequence). The V end was cut by 0 bases, the J end by 0 bases, with 8 bases between. This CDR3 spans 16 amino acids. The DNA of the CDR3 is TGTGCCAGCAGCTTAGCGCTACAAGCGAACACCGGGGAGCTGTTTTTT. It specifies CASSLALQANTGELFF.

V usage is TRBV25-1 and J usage is TRBJ2-5; D gene ambiguous. V lost 3 bases, J lost 0 bases, and 5 bases lay in between. Germline V gene lookup returns CDR1 MGHDK and CDR2 SYGVNS. The CDR3 has 13 amino acids. The CDR3 reads CASSEADQETQYF. CDR3 coding DNA: TGTGCCAGCAGTGAGGCAGACCAAGAGACCCAGTACTTC.

This clone was observed once. The V call is TRBV2, the J call TRBJ1-1, with D possibly being TRBD1 (5 bases). Germline CDR1 and CDR2: SNHLY and FYNNEI. The V end was cut by 5 bases, the J end by 10 bases, with 20 bases between. The CDR3 has 14 residues. This CDR3 is CASSSARTLMPAFF. The CDR3 DNA sequence: TGTGCCAGCAGTTCAGCCCGGACATTAATGCCAGCTTTCTTT.

The chain links TRBV11-2 to TRBJ1-2, with D possibly being TRBD1 (5 bases). V lost 1 base to trimming and J lost 3 bases, with 6 bases between them. Germline-derived CDR1 and CDR2 are SGHAT and FQNNGV. The CDR3 has 13 residues. CDR3 in DNA: TGTGCCAGCAGCTTAGCGGGGGACTATGGCTACACCTTC. Protein: CASSLAGDYGYTF. The whole variable domain, remainder taken from reference TRBV11-2 and TRBJ1-2, is EAGVAQSPRYKIIEKRQSVAFWCNPISGHATLYWYQQILGQGPKLLIQFQNNGVVDDSQLPKDRFSAERLKGVDSTLKIQPAKLEDSAVYLCASSLAGDYGYTFGSGTRLTVV.

CDR3 sequence: CASSNRGRGNSNQPQHF. CDR3 nucleotide sequence: TGTGCCAGCAGTAACAGGGGTCGGGGAAATAGCAATCAGCCCCAGCATTTT. This chain links TRBV27 with TRBJ1-5; 7 bases match TRBD1. J was trimmed by 0 bases and V by 5 bases; bases with no gene match: 10. CDR1 is MNHEY and CDR2 is SMNVEV in the germline V gene (reference sequence). This CDR3 has 17 amino acids.

The genes are TRBV14 and TRBJ2-5; a weak D match, TRBD1 (6 bases). The CDR3 loop spans 14 amino acids. The V gene's germline CDR1 is SGHDN and CDR2 FVKESK. V lost 2 bases, J lost 4 bases, and 11 bases lay in between. The CDR3 loop reads CASSQFWGRETQYF. The DNA of the CDR3 is TGTGCCAGCAGCCAATTCTGGGGGCGAGAGACCCAGTACTTC.

CDR3 residues: CASKGGGPQETQYF. Here the CDR3 DNA reads TGCGCCAGCAAGGGCGGGGGGCCCCAAGAGACCCAGTACTTC. The chain couples TRBV5-1 to TRBJ2-5, with TRBD2 identical over 8 bases. Germline CDR1 and CDR2: SGHRS and YFSETQ. V shed 6 bases and J 1 base; nucleotides not matched to a gene: 5. This CDR3 is 14 amino acids long.

This clone has just a few counts. The sample has other DNA sequences that encode this CDR3 too. The genes are TRBV9 and TRBJ1-1; D gene uncertain. The germline gives CDR1 SGDLS, CDR2 YYNGEE. V lost 0 bases and J 1 base, leaving 4 bases between the germline ends. CDR3 length: 13 residues. CDR3 amino acids: CASSVGPNTEAFF. In nucleotides, the CDR3 is TGTGCCAGCAGCGTAGGTCCGAACACTGAAGCTTTCTTT.

The chain uses TRBV15 and TRBJ1-1; D gene uncertain. This CDR3 is 15 amino acids long. Trimming removed 1 base at V and 8 bases at J, with 17 bases between. Germline V gene data show CDR1 as LNHNV and CDR2 as YYDKDF (reference sequence). CDR3 bases: TGTGCCACCAGCAGAGGAGGCCAGGCGCGAGGAGAAGCTTTCTTT. Encoded protein: CATSRGGQARGEAFF.

The chain uses TRBV4-2 and TRBJ2-1; possibly TRBD2 for D (6 bases). V was trimmed by 3 bases and J by 4 bases, leaving 13 bases between them. The CDR3 spans 15 residues. Germline V gene sequence: CDR1 LGHNA, CDR2 YNFKEQ. CDR3 in DNA: TGTGCCAGCAGCCAGGGGGGTCAGCGGTACAATGAGCAGTTCTTC. The encoded protein is CASSQGGQRYNEQFF.

This clone was seen only once. This chain joins TRBV21-1 and TRBJ2-7; the D segment call TRBD1 is taken from the table without a DNA check. TRBV21-1 is a documented pseudogene. This CDR3 comprises 15 residues. CDR3 loop: CANEPGGRGLLEQYV. Written as DNA, the CDR3 is TGTGCCAACGAACCCGGTGGCAGGGGGCTCCTCGAGCAGTACGTC.